This TCR beta chain stems from a study of T-cell reconstitution after alpha-beta-depleted transplantation in children (dated by TCRdb to about 2016). About the full investigation: Using TCR repertoire profiling, the study quantitatively followed how T-cell immune reconstitution unfolded in children after TCRalphabeta/CD19-depleted allogeneic hematopoietic cell transplantation.

V sheds 2 bases and J sheds 3 bases, leaving 5 bases between their ends. The germline V gene sets CDR1 to MGHDK and CDR2 to SYGVNS. The CDR3 sequence holds 12 residues, the cysteine and phenylalanine included. Only CDR3 DNA remains: 36 bases, in frame from the first base. With regard to this clonotype: Which antigen it targets is not known. Per-base quality was not reported, and no clone a single base away is much larger than it.

The library was made by PCR. The reads were generated on an Illumina HiSeq 2500. TCR library preparation used molecular barcoding, with unique molecular identifiers applied to normalize quantification of the TCRbeta repertoire. TCRdb reanalyzed the raw reads on its own, using fastp at Q25 for trimming and MiXCR for clone calling, and kept in-frame beta chains. Identical CDR3 proteins give one entry, which carries the most common genes and DNA. The sample table shows approximately 270,000 distinct CDR3 sequences, and 9.9% are seen once. About 9.4% of the sample lies in the top ten. The clonotype comes from a human donor who donated a stem cell graft to a child with SCID. Recombination linked TRBV25-1 to TRBJ2-7; no D segment can be confidently identified. The input for sequencing was PBMCs from the stem cell graft donor, taken from the stem cell graft. The DNA is as follows: TGTGCCAGCAGTGAAGACTTCTACGAGCAGTACTTC. This sequence encodes CASSEDFYEQYF.